This is a list of T cell receptor beta chains from one sample in a study of blood T cell repertoires in COVID-19. Only in-frame clones appear in the TCRdb table, and some are missing; sequencing was by immunoSEQ multiplex PCR. The table lists about 24,000 clones, about 89% of them singletons. The sequenced sample consisted of peripheral blood. The receptors were gathered from a man between 65 and 79 years old with COVID-19, enrolled during active disease. CDR3s include the opening cysteine and the closing phenylalanine or tryptophan. Fields, in order: V gene, clone size, CDR3 length, D gene, J gene, CDR3 protein, CDR3 DNA. A D gene is named only where the DNA matches it firmly. The size entry is marked missing in some rows and otherwise reads once, few, many or a size class.

v_call: TRBV9; clone_size: NA; cdr3_length: 15; d_call: NA; j_call: TRBJ2-5; cdr3_aa: CASSVGTAGGETQYF; cdr3_nt: TGTGCCAGCAGCGTCGGGACTGCCGGGGGAGAGACCCAGTACTTC
v_call: TRBV5-1; clone_size: NA; cdr3_length: 13; d_call: NA; j_call: TRBJ1-4; cdr3_aa: CASSRGTNEKLFF; cdr3_nt: TGCGCCAGCAGCCGGGGAACTAATGAAAAACTGTTTTTT
v_call: TRBV6-5; clone_size: NA; cdr3_length: 14; d_call: TRBD1; j_call: TRBJ2-7; cdr3_aa: CASREDRPPYEQYF; cdr3_nt: TGTGCCAGCAGAGAGGACAGGCCTCCCTACGAGCAGTACTTC
v_call: TRBV4-2; clone_size: NA; cdr3_length: 12; d_call: NA; j_call: TRBJ1-2; cdr3_aa: CASSQGAYGYTF; cdr3_nt: TGTGCCAGCAGCCAGGGGGCTTATGGCTACACCTTC
v_call: TRBV6-4; clone_size: NA; cdr3_length: 15; d_call: NA; j_call: TRBJ1-5; cdr3_aa: CASNLLGPRNQPQHF; cdr3_nt: TGTGCCAGCAACCTGTTGGGGCCAAGGAACCAGCCCCAGCATTTT
v_call: TRBV18; clone_size: NA; cdr3_length: 14; d_call: TRBD1; j_call: TRBJ2-5; cdr3_aa: CASSPGQGKETQYF; cdr3_nt: TGTGCCAGCTCACCGGGACAGGGGAAAGAGACCCAGTACTTC
v_call: TRBV5-1; clone_size: NA; cdr3_length: 14; d_call: NA; j_call: TRBJ1-4; cdr3_aa: CASSLAATKEKLFF; cdr3_nt: TGCGCCAGCAGCTTGGCGGCGACTAAAGAAAAACTGTTTTTT
v_call: TRBV7-2; clone_size: NA; cdr3_length: 12; d_call: NA; j_call: TRBJ1-1; cdr3_aa: CASSLSWTEAFF; cdr3_nt: TGTGCCAGCAGCTTAAGCTGGACTGAAGCTTTCTTT
v_call: TRBV19; clone_size: NA; cdr3_length: 18; d_call: NA; j_call: TRBJ1-5; cdr3_aa: CASSITLDRMDSNQPQHF; cdr3_nt: TGTGCCAGTAGTATAACACTGGACAGAATGGATAGCAATCAGCCCCAGCATTTT
v_call: TRBV6-5; clone_size: NA; cdr3_length: 13; d_call: NA; j_call: TRBJ1-5; cdr3_aa: CASSYGLAQPQHF; cdr3_nt: TGTGCCAGCAGCTATGGCTTAGCCCAGCCCCAGCATTTT
v_call: TRBV4-2; clone_size: NA; cdr3_length: 14; d_call: NA; j_call: TRBJ2-1; cdr3_aa: CASSQQGLINEQFF; cdr3_nt: TGTGCCAGCAGCCAACAAGGACTAATCAATGAGCAGTTCTTC
v_call: TRBV4-1; clone_size: NA; cdr3_length: 14; d_call: NA; j_call: TRBJ1-6; cdr3_aa: CASSHPLRRSPLHF; cdr3_nt: TGCGCCAGCAGCCACCCCTTAAGGAGGTCACCCCTCCACTTT
v_call: TRBV7-2; clone_size: NA; cdr3_length: 14; d_call: TRBD1; j_call: TRBJ1-2; cdr3_aa: CASSQGGRGYGYTF; cdr3_nt: TGTGCCAGCAGCCAAGGGGGCAGGGGCTATGGCTACACCTTC
v_call: TRBV19; clone_size: NA; cdr3_length: 13; d_call: NA; j_call: TRBJ2-2; cdr3_aa: CASNPGVSGELFF; cdr3_nt: TGTGCCAGTAACCCCGGAGTGTCCGGGGAGCTGTTTTTT
v_call: TRBV11-2; clone_size: NA; cdr3_length: 15; d_call: NA; j_call: TRBJ2-3; cdr3_aa: CASSLWIRGTDTQYF; cdr3_nt: TGTGCCAGCAGCTTATGGATTAGGGGAACAGATACGCAGTATTTT
v_call: TRBV7-9; clone_size: NA; cdr3_length: 13; d_call: NA; j_call: TRBJ1-1; cdr3_aa: CASSTQGGTEAFF; cdr3_nt: TGTGCCAGCAGCACCCAGGGTGGCACTGAAGCTTTCTTT
v_call: TRBV24-1; clone_size: once; cdr3_length: 13; d_call: NA; j_call: TRBJ2-2; cdr3_aa: CATSVPNTGELFF; cdr3_nt: TGTGCCACCAGTGTTCCTAACACCGGGGAGCTGTTTTTT
v_call: TRBV6-5; clone_size: NA; cdr3_length: 14; d_call: NA; j_call: TRBJ1-5; cdr3_aa: CASSSGDSNQPQHF; cdr3_nt: TGTGCCAGCAGTTCGGGGGATAGCAATCAGCCCCAGCATTTT
v_call: TRBV7-9; clone_size: NA; cdr3_length: 15; d_call: TRBD2; j_call: TRBJ2-7; cdr3_aa: CASSLVLAGVHEQYF; cdr3_nt: TGTGCCAGCAGCTTAGTCCTAGCGGGAGTCCACGAGCAGTACTTC
v_call: TRBV24-1; clone_size: NA; cdr3_length: 13; d_call: TRBD1; j_call: TRBJ2-1; cdr3_aa: CATSDAQGYEQFF; cdr3_nt: TGTGCCACCAGTGATGCACAGGGGTACGAGCAGTTCTTC
v_call: TRBV13; clone_size: once; cdr3_length: 12; d_call: NA; j_call: TRBJ2-1; cdr3_aa: CASSLLSNEQFF; cdr3_nt: TGTGCCAGCAGCTTACTGAGCAATGAGCAGTTCTTC
v_call: TRBV7-2; clone_size: NA; cdr3_length: 16; d_call: NA; j_call: TRBJ2-2; cdr3_aa: CASSLVRTVNTGELFF; cdr3_nt: TGTGCCAGCAGCTTAGTCCGGACTGTGAACACCGGGGAGCTGTTTTTT
v_call: TRBV7-9; clone_size: NA; cdr3_length: 17; d_call: NA; j_call: TRBJ2-2; cdr3_aa: CASSFGRAGRYTGELFF; cdr3_nt: TGTGCCAGCAGCTTCGGCAGGGCGGGACGGTATACCGGGGAGCTGTTTTTT